This TCR beta chain was retrieved from a study of T cell responses to AZD1222 COVID-19 vaccine. The CDR3 is 15 residues long. The germline gives CDR1 SNHLY, CDR2 FYNNEI. V gave up 4 bases and J gave up 6 bases, with 15 bases separating them. Study findings and constraints: Clonal diversity may have been underestimated, and the donors were mostly white British, with more females than males. Close to half of all spike-specific TCRs reportedly target regions of the variants that are unmutated.

Data came from immunoSEQ multiplex PCR; TCRdb stores just in-frame clones and leaves some out. Of roughly 110,000 clones listed, around 89% are singletons. Comment on this clone: The antigen is unknown.

This clonotype was obtained from an adult who received the AZD1222 COVID-19 vaccine. This sample comprised peripheral blood, obtained 28 days after the second AZD1222 dose. The rearrangement uses TRBV2 and TRBJ2-2, with D maybe TRBD2 (5 bases). The CDR3 DNA reads TGTGCCAGCAGTGCCCGGGAAAGGGTTGCCGGGGAGCTGTTTTTT. Residues: CASSARERVAGELFF. The full variable domain, completed using reference TRBV2 and TRBJ2-2, is EPEVTQTPSHQVTQMGQEVILRCVPISNHLYFYWYRQILGQKVEFLVSFYNNEISEKSEIFDDQFSVERPDGSNFTLKIRSTKLEDSAMYFCASSARERVAGELFFGEGSRLTVL.